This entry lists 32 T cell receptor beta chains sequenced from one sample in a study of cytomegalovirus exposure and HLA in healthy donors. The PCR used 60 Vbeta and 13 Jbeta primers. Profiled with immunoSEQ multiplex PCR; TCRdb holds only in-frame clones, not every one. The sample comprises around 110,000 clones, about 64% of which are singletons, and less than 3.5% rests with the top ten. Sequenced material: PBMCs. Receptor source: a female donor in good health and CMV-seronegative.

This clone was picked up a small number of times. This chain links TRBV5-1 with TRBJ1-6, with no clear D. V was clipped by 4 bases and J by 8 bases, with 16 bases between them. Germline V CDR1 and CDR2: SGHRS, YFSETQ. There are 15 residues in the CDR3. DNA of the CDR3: TGCGCCAGCAGCCAAGGCGACGGCGGCGATTCACCCCTCCACTTT. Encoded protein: CASSQGDGGDSPLHF.

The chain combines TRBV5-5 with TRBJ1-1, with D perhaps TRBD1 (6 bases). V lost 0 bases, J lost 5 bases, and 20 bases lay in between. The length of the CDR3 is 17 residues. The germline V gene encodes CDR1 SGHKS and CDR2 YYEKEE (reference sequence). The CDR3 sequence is CASSLGLQGAVDTEAFF. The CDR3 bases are TGTGCCAGCAGCTTGGGCCTACAGGGCGCAGTAGATACTGAAGCTTTCTTT.

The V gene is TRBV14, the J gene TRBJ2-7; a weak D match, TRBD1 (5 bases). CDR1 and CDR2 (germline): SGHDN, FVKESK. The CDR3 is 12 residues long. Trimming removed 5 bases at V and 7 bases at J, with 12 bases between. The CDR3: CASSLGPREQYF. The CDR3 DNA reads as TGTGCCAGCAGCTTGGGGCCTCGGGAGCAGTACTTC. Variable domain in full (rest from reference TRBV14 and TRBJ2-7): EAGVTQFPSHSVIEKGQTVTLRCDPISGHDNLYWYRRVMGKEIKFLLHFVKESKQDESGMPNNRFLAERTGGTYSTLKVQPAELEDSGVYFCASSLGPREQYFGPGTRLTVT.

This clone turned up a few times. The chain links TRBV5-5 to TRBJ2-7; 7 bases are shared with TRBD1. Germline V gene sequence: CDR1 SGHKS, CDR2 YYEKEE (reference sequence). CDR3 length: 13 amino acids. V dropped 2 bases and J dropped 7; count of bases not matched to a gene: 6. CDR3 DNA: TGTGCCAGCAGCTTTACAGGGGCGCGGGAGCAGTACTTC. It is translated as CASSFTGAREQYF.

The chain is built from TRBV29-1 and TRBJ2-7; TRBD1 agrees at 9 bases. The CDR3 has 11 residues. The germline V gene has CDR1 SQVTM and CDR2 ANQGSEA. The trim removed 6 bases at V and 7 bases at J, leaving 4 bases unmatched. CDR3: CSVQGAGEQYF. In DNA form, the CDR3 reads TGCAGCGTACAGGGGGCGGGGGAGCAGTACTTC.

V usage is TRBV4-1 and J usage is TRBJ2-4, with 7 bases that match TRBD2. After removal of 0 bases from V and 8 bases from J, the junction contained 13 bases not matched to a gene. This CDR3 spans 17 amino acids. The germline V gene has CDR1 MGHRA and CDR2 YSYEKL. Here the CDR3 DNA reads TGCGCCAGCAGCCAAGACTGGGGGGGGGAAGAAGGGGACATTCAGTACTTC. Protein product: CASSQDWGGEEGDIQYF.

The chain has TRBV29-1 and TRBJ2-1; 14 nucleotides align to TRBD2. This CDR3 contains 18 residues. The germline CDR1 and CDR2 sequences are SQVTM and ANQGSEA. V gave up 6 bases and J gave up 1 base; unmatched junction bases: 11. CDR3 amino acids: CSVFGLAGGSMSYNEQFF. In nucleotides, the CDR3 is TGCAGCGTCTTTGGACTAGCGGGAGGATCGATGTCCTACAATGAGCAGTTCTTC.

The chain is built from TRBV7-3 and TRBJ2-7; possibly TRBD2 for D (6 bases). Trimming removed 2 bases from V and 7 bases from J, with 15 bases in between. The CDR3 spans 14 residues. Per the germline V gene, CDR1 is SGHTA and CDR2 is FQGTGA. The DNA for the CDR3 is TGTGCCAGCAGCTTATCAGTCGCGGGGACTGAGCAGTACTTC. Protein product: CASSLSVAGTEQYF.

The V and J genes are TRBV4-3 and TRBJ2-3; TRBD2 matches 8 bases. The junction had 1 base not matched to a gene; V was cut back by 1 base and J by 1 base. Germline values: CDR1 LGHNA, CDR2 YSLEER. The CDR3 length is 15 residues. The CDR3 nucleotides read TGCGCCAGCAGCCAAGGTAGCGGGGGCACAGATACGCAGTATTTT. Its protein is CASSQGSGGTDTQYF.

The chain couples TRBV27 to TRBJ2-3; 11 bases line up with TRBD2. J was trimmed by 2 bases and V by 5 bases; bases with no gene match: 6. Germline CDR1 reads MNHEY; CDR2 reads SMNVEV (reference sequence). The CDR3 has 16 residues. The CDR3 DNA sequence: TGTGCCAGCAGTCCCGGGACTAGCGGAGCCACAGATACGCAGTATTTT. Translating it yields CASSPGTSGATDTQYF.

CDR3 protein: CSVEAGLNTEAFF. As DNA, the CDR3 is TGCAGCGTTGAGGCAGGGCTCAACACTGAAGCTTTCTTT. The chain carries TRBV29-1 and TRBJ1-1; TRBD1 is a possible D gene (5 bases). The ends were cut back, 3 bases at V and 2 bases at J, with 10 bases in the middle. From germline, CDR1 is SQVTM and CDR2 ANQGSEA. The CDR3 covers 13 residues.

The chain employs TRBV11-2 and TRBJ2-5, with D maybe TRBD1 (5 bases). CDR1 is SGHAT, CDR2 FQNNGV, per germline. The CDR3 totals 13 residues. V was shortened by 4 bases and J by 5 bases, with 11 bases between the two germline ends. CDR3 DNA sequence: TGTGCCAGCAGCTCCCGACAGAGGGAGACCCAGTACTTC. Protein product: CASSSRQRETQYF.

The CDR3 region is CASSLPERLARRGETQYF. The DNA for the CDR3 is TGTGCCAGCTCACTCCCCGAAAGACTAGCGAGGAGAGGAGAGACCCAGTACTTC. The genes are TRBV18 and TRBJ2-5, with 8 bases identical to TRBD2. V was pared by 4 bases and J by 4 bases, with 17 bases of the junction left unmatched. The V gene's germline CDR1 is KGHSH and CDR2 LQKENI. The CDR3 length is 18 residues.

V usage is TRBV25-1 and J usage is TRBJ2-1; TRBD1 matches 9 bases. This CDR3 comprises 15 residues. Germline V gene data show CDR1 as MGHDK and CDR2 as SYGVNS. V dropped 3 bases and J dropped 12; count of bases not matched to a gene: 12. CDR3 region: CASSDSIHNRGPQFF. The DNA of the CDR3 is TGTGCCAGCAGTGATTCTATACACAACAGGGGGCCGCAGTTCTTC.

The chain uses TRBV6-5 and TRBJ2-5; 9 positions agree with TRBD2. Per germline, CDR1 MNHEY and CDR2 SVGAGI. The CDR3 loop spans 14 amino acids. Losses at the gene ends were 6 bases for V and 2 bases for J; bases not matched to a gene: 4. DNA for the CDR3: TGTGCCAGCAGGCGGGGACTAGCACAAGAGACCCAGTACTTC. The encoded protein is CASRRGLAQETQYF.

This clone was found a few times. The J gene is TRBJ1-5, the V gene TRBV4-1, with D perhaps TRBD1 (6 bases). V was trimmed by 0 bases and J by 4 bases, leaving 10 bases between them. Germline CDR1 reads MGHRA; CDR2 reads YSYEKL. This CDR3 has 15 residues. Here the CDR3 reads CASSQDGQGNQPQHF. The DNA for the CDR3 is TGCGCCAGCAGCCAAGATGGGCAGGGGAATCAGCCCCAGCATTTT.

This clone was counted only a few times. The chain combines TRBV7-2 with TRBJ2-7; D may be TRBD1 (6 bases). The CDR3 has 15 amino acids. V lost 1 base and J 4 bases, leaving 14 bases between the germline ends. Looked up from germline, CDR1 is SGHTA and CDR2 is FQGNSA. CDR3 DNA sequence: TGTGCCAGCAGCTTAGTTTGGGACACCTCTTACGAGCAGTACTTC. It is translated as CASSLVWDTSYEQYF.

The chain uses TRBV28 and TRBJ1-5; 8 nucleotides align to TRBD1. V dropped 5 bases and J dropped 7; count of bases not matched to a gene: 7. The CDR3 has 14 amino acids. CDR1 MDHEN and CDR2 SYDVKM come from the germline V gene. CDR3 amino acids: CASSGQGTGQPQHF. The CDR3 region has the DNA TGTGCCAGCAGTGGACAGGGTACGGGGCAGCCCCAGCATTTT.

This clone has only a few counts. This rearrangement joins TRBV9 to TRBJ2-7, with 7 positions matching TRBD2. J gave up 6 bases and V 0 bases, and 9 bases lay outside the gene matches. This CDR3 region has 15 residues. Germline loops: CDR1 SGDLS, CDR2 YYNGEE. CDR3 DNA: TGTGCCAGCAGCGTAGGGGCAAGCGGGACGGGCGAGCAGTACTTC. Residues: CASSVGASGTGEQYF.

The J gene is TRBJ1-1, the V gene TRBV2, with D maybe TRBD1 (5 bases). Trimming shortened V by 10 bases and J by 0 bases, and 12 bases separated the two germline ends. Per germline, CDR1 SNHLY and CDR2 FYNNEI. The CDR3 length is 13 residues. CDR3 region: CATTLGLNTEAFF. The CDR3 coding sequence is TGTGCCACCACCTTGGGGCTGAACACTGAAGCTTTCTTT.

The CDR3 nucleotides read TGTGCCATCAGTGAGTCGCAGCGAAACACTGAAGCTTTCTTT. It codes for CAISESQRNTEAFF. The chain carries TRBV10-3 and TRBJ1-1; D not resolved. In germline, CDR1 is ENHRY, CDR2 SYGVKD. V lost 0 bases and J lost 2, with 7 bases in between. The CDR3 loop spans 14 amino acids.

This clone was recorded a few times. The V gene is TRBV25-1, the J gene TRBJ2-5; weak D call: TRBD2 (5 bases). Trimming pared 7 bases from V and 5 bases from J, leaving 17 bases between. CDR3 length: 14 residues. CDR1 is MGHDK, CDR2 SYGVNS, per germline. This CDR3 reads CASIPPEGLETQYF. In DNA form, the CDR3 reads TGTGCCAGCATCCCCCCCGAGGGCCTCGAGACCCAGTACTTC.

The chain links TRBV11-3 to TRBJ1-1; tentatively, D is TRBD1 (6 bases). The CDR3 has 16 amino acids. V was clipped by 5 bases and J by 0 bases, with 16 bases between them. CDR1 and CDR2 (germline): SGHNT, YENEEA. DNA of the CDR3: TGTGCCAGCAGCCCAATTAACAGGGCCCTGAACACTGAAGCTTTCTTT. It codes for CASSPINRALNTEAFF.

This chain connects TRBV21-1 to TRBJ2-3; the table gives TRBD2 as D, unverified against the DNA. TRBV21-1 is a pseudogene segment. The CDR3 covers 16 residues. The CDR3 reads CASSYSGRDSTDTQYF. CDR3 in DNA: TGTGCCAGCAGCTATAGCGGGAGGGACTCCACAGATACGCAGTATTTT.

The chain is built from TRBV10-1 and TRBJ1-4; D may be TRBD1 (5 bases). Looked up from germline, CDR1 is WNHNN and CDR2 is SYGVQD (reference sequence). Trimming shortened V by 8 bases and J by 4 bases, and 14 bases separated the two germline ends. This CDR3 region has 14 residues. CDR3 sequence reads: CASPPDRFNEKLFF. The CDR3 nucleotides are TGCGCCAGCCCCCCCGACAGATTTAATGAAAAACTGTTTTTT.

CDR3: CASSLDRTYNEQYF. In nucleotides, the CDR3 is TGCGCCAGCAGCTTGGACCGGACATATAACGAGCAGTACTTC. The chain has TRBV5-1 and TRBJ2-7; weak D call: TRBD1 (5 bases). The CDR3 length is 14 residues. Looked up from germline, CDR1 is SGHRS and CDR2 is YFSETQ. With 0 bases removed from V and 5 bases from J, the gap between germline ends came to 12 bases.

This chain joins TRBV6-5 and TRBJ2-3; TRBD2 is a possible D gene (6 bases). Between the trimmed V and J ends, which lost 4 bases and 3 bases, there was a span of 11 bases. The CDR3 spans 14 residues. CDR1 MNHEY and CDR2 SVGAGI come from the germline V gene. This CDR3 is CASSSAAGTDTQYF. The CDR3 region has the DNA TGTGCCAGCAGTTCAGCCGCGGGAACAGATACGCAGTATTTT.

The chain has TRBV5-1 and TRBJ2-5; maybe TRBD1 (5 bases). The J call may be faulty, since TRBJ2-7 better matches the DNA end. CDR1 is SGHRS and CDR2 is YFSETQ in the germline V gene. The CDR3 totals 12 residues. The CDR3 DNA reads TGCGCCAGCAGCTCCCAGGGATACGAGCAGTACTTC. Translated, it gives CASSSQGYEQYF.

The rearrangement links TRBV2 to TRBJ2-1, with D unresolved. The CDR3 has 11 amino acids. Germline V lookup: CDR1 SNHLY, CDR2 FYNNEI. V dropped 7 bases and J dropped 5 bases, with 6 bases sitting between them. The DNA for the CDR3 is TGTGCCAGCAATAGTAACAATGAGCAGTTCTTC. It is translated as CASNSNNEQFF.

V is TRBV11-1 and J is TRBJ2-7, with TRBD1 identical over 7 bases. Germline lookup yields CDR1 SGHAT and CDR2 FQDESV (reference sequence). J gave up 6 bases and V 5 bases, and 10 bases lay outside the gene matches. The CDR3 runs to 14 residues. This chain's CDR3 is CASSPLRQGAEQYF. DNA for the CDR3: TGTGCCAGCAGCCCCCTAAGACAGGGTGCCGAGCAGTACTTC.

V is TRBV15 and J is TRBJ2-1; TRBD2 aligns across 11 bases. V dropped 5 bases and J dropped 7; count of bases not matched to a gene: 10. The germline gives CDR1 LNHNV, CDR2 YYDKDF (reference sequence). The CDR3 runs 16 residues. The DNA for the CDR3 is TGTGCCACCAGCCCGAGAACTAGCGGGAGCCTTAATGAGCAGTTCTTC. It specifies CATSPRTSGSLNEQFF.

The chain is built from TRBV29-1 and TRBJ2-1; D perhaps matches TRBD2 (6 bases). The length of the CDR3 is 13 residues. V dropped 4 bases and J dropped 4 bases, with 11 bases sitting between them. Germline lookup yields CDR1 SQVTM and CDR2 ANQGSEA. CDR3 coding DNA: TGCAGCGTTGGCGGGGAACGGTACAATGAGCAGTTCTTC. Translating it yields CSVGGERYNEQFF.